The clone carrying this TCR beta chain occurred a few times. The data stem from a study of beta chain features in type 1 diabetes. The authors reverse transcribed all of the isolated RNA, so sequencing captured expressed TCRB transcripts. Generated by immunoSEQ multiplex PCR, the TCRdb table keeps only in-frame clones and is missing some. The data show almost 250,000 clones, 13% to 15% seen once. CDR1 SGDLS and CDR2 YYNGEE come from the germline V gene. The CDR3 sequence is 17 residues long. Trimming cost V 0 bases and J 4 bases, with 20 bases left between them. This receptor was obtained from a middle-aged woman in good health. Sequences were obtained from naive CD4+ T cells from blood. V usage is TRBV9 and J usage is TRBJ2-7, with D perhaps TRBD1 (5 bases). CDR3 in amino acids: CASSVDPTGRVGYEQYF. The CDR3 DNA reads as TGTGCCAGCAGCGTAGACCCCACCGGCAGGGTAGGATACGAGCAGTACTTC. Full variable domain (remainder filled in from reference TRBV9 and TRBJ2-7): DSGVTQTPKHLITATGQRVTLRCSPRSGDLSVYWYQQSLDQGLQFLIQYYNGEERAKGNILERFSAQQFPDLHSELNLSSLELGDSALYFCASSVDPTGRVGYEQYFGPGTRLTVT.